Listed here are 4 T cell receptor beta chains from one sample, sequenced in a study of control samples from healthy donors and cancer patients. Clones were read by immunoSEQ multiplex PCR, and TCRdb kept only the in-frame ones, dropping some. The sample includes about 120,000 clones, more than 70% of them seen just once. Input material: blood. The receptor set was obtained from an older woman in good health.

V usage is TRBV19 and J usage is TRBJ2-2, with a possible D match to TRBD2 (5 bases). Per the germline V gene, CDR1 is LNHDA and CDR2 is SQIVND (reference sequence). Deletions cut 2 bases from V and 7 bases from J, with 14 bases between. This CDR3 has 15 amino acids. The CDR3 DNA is TGTGCCAGTAGTATATTTCTAGCACGGTTCGGGGAGCTGTTTTTT. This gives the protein CASSIFLARFGELFF.

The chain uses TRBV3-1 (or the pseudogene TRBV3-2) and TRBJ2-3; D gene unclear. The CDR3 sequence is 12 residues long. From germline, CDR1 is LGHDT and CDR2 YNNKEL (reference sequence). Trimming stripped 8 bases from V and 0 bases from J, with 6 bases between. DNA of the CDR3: TGTGCCAGCGGTGGGAGCACAGATACGCAGTATTTT. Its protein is CASGGSTDTQYF.

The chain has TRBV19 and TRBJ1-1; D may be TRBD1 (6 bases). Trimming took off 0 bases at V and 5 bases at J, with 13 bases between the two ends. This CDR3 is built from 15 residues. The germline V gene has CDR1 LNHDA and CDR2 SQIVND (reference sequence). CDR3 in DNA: TGTGCCAGTAGTATAGAGGGGGCGAGATCGACTGAAGCTTTCTTT. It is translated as CASSIEGARSTEAFF. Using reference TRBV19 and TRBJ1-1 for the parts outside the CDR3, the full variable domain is DGGITQSPKYLFRKEGQNVTLSCEQNLNHDAMYWYRQDPGQGLRLIYYSQIVNDFQKGDIAEGYSVSREKKESFPLTVTSAQKNPTAFYLCASSIEGARSTEAFFGQGTRLTVV.

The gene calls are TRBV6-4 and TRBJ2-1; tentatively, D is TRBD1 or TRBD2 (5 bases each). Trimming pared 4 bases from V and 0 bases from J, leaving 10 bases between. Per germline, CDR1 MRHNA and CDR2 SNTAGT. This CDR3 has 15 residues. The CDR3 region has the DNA TGTGCCAGCAGTGTTTTGGGGGTCTCCTACAATGAGCAGTTCTTC. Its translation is CASSVLGVSYNEQFF.